This record covers a single TCR beta chain. The antigen is unknown. MiXCR was run by TCRdb on the 5' RACE reads, yielding one entry per CDR3 protein. The profile shows about 350,000 distinct CDR3 sequences, around 13% of them singletons. V lost 4 bases to trimming and J lost 2 bases, with 14 bases between them. CDR3 length: 15 amino acids. Germline CDR1 is SGHRS and CDR2 is YFSETQ. This sample was included in a study of T-cell memory formation after mild COVID-19. Study as a whole: Across donors, TCR clusters were largely donor specific.

Study-level results: CD4+ contracting clones were mainly CM and EM; CD8+ ones, EMRA. Pre-infection memory contained some responding clones, which suggested that cross-reactive memory had joined.

The sequencing sample was made of PBMCs or a T cell subset sorted from them (not recorded which). This TCR was recovered from a man younger than 35 who had mild COVID-19 (a few samples of this study predate the infection). Cell type and time point are not known. The chain couples TRBV5-1 to TRBJ2-3; unclear D gene. CDR3 region: CASSPGSTLTDTQYF. CDR3 sequence (DNA): TGCGCCAGCAGCCCTGGCTCGACACTCACAGATACGCAGTATTTT.